The T cell receptor (beta chain) described here comes from a study of cytomegalovirus exposure and HLA in healthy donors. Trimming took 5 bases from V and 8 from J; bases not matched to a gene: 12. Germline-derived CDR1 and CDR2 are MNHEY and SMNVEV (reference sequence). This CDR3 comprises 15 residues. The PCR had 60 Vbeta and 13 Jbeta primers. The method was immunoSEQ multiplex PCR; TCRdb's version includes in-frame clones alone and lacks a portion of them. Of around 160,000 clones in the sample, 70% to 85% were seen once. General observations from the study: As immune exposure information, only CMV serostatus was available. Several top significant clusters appeared, in a later analysis, to be linked to common viral pathogens. Presence/absence analysis assumed near-uniform sequencing depth across donors.

Turning to this clone: The antigen is not known.

The TCR originated in a man in his fifties or sixties in good health and CMV-seropositive. Sequenced input: PBMCs. This chain uses TRBV27 with TRBJ1-2, with 9 bases that match TRBD1. CDR3 loop: CASSPYRDRVRGYTF. Written as DNA, the CDR3 is TGTGCCAGCAGTCCCTACCGGGACAGGGTTAGAGGCTACACCTTC.